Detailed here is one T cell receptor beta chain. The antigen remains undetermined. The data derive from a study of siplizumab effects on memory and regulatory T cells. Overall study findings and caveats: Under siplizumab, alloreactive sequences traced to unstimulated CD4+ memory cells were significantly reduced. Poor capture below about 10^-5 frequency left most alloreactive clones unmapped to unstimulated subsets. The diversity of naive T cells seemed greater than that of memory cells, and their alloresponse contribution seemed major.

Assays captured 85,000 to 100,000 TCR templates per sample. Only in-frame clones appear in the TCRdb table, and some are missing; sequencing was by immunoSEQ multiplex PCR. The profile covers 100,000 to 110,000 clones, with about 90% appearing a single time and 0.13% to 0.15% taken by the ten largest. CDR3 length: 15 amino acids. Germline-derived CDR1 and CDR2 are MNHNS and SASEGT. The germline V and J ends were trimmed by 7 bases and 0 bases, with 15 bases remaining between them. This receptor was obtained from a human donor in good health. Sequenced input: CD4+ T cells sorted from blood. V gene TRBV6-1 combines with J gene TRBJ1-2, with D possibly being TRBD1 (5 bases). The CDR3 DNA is TGTGCCAGCACTAACCTTGGGACGGCTAACTATGGCTACACCTTC. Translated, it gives CASTNLGTANYGYTF.